This T cell receptor beta chain was sequenced in a study of blood T cell repertoires in COVID-19. Turning to the study itself: Samples taken during acute and convalescent COVID-19 were collected in the United States, Italy and Spain.

The CDR3 has 14 residues. The germline V and J ends were trimmed by 5 bases and 8 bases, with 13 bases remaining between them. Looked up from germline, CDR1 is SEHNR and CDR2 is FQNEAQ (reference sequence). Sequencing was performed with immunoSEQ multiplex PCR; in TCRdb, only in-frame clones are kept and a portion is missing. The table lists about 18,000 clones, around 90% of them singletons. Sequencing was performed on peripheral blood. The chain links TRBV7-9 to TRBJ1-6; maybe TRBD1 (5 bases). The receptor's source is a man aged 45-65 years with active COVID-19. The CDR3 nucleotides read TGTGCCAGCAGCCTGGGGGAGGGCTATTCACCCCTCCACTTT. Its translation: CASSLGEGYSPLHF.